This T cell receptor beta chain stems from a study of CD8 T cells in ankylosing spondylitis (dated by TCRdb to about 2017). With respect to the entire study: To find TCR variants linked to disease, the study profiled T cell receptor beta repertoires in ankylosing spondylitis patients and healthy donors. The full study cohort was made up of about 24 ankylosing spondylitis patients and roughly 100 healthy donors. Peripheral blood samples were taken, and synovial fluid was additionally collected from ankylosing spondylitis patients.

In the germline V gene, CDR1 corresponds to ENHRY and CDR2 to SYGVKD. The CDR3 starts with the cysteine, ends with the phenylalanine, and has 11 residues. The read is trimmed to its CDR3 DNA, 33 bases read in frame from base 1. Trimming costs V 2 bases and J 8 bases, and their ends lie 4 bases apart. The sequencer was an Illumina HiSeq 2500. TCR beta libraries were prepared by quantitative 5'-RACE with molecular barcodes. The source study handled its data this way. A new computational method based on a probabilistic model of VDJ rearrangement was used to identify disease-linked TCR variants. Clones were called with MiXCR by TCRdb after fastp trimmed the public reads at Q25, and only in-frame beta chains were retained. Each entry merges the rows of one CDR3 protein and shows their most common DNA and genes. The authors' filters were not applied to this entry. This sample is represented by 250,000 to 350,000 distinct CDR3 sequences; around 21% of them were singletons. The ten largest clones capture 3% to 4% of the sample.

Beyond this particular receptor, the publication reports: Some TCR beta motif variants had previously been reported in synovial fluid and blood of reactive arthritis patients, which suggested common disease-initiation mechanisms. Blood from ankylosing spondylitis patients appeared to be characterized by a TCR beta motif composed of about eight highly homologous amino acid variants. A CD8+ phenotype was shown by the disease-linked clones, which were found at relatively low frequencies in peripheral blood. The disease-linked clones were reported to be significantly enriched in matched synovial fluid samples from ankylosing spondylitis patients.

This clonotype was detected ten times or more. Its antigen is still unknown. The record has no base qualities; no much larger clone is one base away. Sequencing was performed on blood, either unsorted or a sorted T cell fraction (not recorded which). The source of this sequence is a female donor with ankylosing spondylitis or in good health (not recorded which). The V and J segments used are TRBV10-3 and TRBJ2-1; the D gene is unclear. At the DNA level, the sequence is TGTGCCATCAGTGAGGGCGATGAGCAGTTCTTC. Its translation is CAISEGDEQFF.